Presented here are 3 T cell receptor beta chains from one specimen sequenced in a study of shared clonotypes between healthy human individuals. Measured with immunoSEQ multiplex PCR; TCRdb has only the in-frame clones, and not every one. The sample holds about a million clones, about 72% seen once. Sequencing was performed on memory CD4+ T cells from PBMCs. The subset is: CD45RA-negative fraction. These receptors all stem from a man between 18 and 29 years old in good health. Some clones in this sample may be carry-over from other donors' samples.

The CDR3 loop is CASSVSLQETQYF. The CDR3, as DNA: TGTGCCAGCAGCGTGTCCCTCCAAGAGACCCAGTACTTC. The chain is built from TRBV9 and TRBJ2-5; D not resolved. Germline V gene data show CDR1 as SGDLS and CDR2 as YYNGEE. The length of the CDR3 is 13 residues. The germline V and J ends were trimmed by 2 bases and 1 base, with 6 bases remaining between them.

A word on this clone: A far larger clone is only one base removed, so a read error is likely. The chain employs TRBV30 and TRBJ1-1; D possibly corresponds to TRBD1 (6 bases). The CDR3 has 11 residues. Germline CDR1 reads GTSNPN; CDR2 reads SVGIG (reference sequence). In DNA, the CDR3 is TGTGCCCGGAGGGACATGACTGAAGCTTTCTTT. Translation: CARRDMTEAFF.

This chain links TRBV7-2 with TRBJ1-1; D ambiguous. Per the germline V gene, CDR1 is SGHTA and CDR2 is FQGNSA. The ends were cut back, 5 bases at V and 7 bases at J, with 14 bases in the middle. The CDR3 has 13 amino acids. The CDR3, as DNA: TGTGCCAGCAGCCCTAGGAATCCTGATGAAGCTTTCTTT. It yields the protein CASSPRNPDEAFF.